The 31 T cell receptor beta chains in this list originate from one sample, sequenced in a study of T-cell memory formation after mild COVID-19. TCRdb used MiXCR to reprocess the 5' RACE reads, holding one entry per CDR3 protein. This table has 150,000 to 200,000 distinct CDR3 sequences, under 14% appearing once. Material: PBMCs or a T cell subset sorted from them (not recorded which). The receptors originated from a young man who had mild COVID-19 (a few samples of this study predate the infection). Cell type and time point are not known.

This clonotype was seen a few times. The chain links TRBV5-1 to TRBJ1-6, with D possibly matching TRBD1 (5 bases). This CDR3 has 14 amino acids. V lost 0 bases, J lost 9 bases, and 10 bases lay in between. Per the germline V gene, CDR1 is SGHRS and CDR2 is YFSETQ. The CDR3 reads CASSLAGYGSPLHF. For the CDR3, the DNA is TGCGCCAGCAGCTTGGCAGGGTATGGTTCACCCCTCCACTTT.

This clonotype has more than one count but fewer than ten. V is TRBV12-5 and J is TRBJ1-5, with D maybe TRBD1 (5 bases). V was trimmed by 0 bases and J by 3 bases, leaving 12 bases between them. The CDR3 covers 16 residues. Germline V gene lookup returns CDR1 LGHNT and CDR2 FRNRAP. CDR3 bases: TGTGCTAGTGGTTTGGTACTGGGGGGACTCAATCAGCCCCAGCATTTT. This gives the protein CASGLVLGGLNQPQHF.

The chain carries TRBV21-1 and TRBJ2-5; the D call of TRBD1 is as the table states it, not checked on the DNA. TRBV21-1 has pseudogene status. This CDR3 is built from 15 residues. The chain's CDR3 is CASTGNQGVRETQYF. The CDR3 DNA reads TGTGCCAGCACAGGGAACCAGGGTGTGCGAGAGACCCAGTACTTC.

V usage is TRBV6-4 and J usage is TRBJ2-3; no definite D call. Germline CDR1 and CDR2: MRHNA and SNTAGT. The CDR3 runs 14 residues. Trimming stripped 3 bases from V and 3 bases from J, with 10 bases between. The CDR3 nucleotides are TGTGCCAGCAGTGAAGGTTCGTGGACAGATACGCAGTATTTT. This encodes CASSEGSWTDTQYF.

CDR3 protein: CSARRMLGYNEQFF. For the CDR3, the DNA is TGCAGTGCTAGACGTATGCTGGGCTACAATGAGCAGTTCTTC. The V and J genes are TRBV20-1 and TRBJ2-1; no reliable D call. This CDR3 is built from 14 residues. With 2 bases removed from V and 3 bases from J, the gap between germline ends came to 11 bases. CDR1 is DFQATT and CDR2 is SNEGSKA in the germline V gene (reference sequence).

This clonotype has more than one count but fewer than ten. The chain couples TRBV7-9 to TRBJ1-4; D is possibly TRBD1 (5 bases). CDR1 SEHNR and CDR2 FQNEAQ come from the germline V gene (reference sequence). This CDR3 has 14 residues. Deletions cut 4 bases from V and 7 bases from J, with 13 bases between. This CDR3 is CASSSSGSREKLFF. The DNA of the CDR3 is TGTGCCAGCAGCTCATCAGGGTCCCGTGAAAAACTGTTTTTT.

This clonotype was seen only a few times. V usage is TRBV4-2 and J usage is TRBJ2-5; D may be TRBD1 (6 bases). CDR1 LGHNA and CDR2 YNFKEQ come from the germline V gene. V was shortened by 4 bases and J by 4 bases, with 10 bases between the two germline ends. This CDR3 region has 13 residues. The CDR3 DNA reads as TGTGCCAGCAGCCCAGGGGCGCGAGAGACCCAGTACTTC. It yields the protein CASSPGARETQYF.

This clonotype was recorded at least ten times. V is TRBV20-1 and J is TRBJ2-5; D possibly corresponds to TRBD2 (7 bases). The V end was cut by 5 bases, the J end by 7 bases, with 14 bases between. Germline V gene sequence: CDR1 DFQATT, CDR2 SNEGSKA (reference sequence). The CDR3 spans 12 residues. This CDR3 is CSALRGAATQYF. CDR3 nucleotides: TGCAGTGCTCTCCGGGGGGCAGCGACCCAGTACTTC.

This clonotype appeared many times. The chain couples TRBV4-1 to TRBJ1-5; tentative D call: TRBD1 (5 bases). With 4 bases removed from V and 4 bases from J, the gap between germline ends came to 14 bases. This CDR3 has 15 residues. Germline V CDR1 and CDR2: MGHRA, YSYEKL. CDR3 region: CASSLLGERNQPQHF. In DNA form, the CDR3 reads TGCGCCAGCAGCCTCCTAGGGGAGAGAAATCAGCCCCAGCATTTT.

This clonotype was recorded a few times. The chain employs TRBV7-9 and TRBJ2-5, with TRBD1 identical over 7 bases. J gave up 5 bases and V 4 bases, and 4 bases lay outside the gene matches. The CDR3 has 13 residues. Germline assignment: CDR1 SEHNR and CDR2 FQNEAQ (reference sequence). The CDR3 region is CASSSTGVETQYF. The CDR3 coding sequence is TGTGCCAGCAGCTCCACAGGGGTGGAGACCCAGTACTTC.

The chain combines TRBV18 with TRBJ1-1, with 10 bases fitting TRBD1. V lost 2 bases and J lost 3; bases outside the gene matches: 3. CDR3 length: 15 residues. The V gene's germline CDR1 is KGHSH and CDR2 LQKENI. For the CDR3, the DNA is TGTGCCAGCTCACCAAGGGGGACAGGGGACACTGAAGCTTTCTTT. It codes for CASSPRGTGDTEAFF. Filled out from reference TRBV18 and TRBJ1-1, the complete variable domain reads NAGVMQNPRHLVRRRGQEARLRCSPMKGHSHVYWYRQLPEEGLKFMVYLQKENIIDESGMPKERFSAEFPKEGPSILRIQQVVRGDSAAYFCASSPRGTGDTEAFFGQGTRLTVV.

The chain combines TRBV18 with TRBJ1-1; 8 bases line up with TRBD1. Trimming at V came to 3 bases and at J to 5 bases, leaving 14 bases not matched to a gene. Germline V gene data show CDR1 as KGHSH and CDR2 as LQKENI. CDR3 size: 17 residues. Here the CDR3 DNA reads TGTGCCAGCTCACCGGCTGGGCCCGGACAGGGTAGAACTGAAGCTTTCTTT. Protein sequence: CASSPAGPGQGRTEAFF.

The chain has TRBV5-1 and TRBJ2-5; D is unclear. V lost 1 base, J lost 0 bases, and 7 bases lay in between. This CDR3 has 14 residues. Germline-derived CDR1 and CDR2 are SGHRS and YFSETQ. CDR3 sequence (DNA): TGCGCCAGCAGCTTGTTGCCAGACCAAGAGACCCAGTACTTC. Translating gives CASSLLPDQETQYF.

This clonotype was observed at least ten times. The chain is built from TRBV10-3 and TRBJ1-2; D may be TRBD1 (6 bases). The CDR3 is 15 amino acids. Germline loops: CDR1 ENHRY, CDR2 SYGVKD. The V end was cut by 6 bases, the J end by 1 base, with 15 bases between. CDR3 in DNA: TGTGCCATCAGCGCAGAGAGGACAGTTAACTATGGCTACACCTTC. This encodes CAISAERTVNYGYTF.

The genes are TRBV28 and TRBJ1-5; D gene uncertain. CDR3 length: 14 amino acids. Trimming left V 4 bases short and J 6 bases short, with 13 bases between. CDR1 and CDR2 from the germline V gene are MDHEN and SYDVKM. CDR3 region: CASSSPNLRQPQHF. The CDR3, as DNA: TGTGCCAGCAGTTCCCCTAACCTCCGTCAGCCCCAGCATTTT.

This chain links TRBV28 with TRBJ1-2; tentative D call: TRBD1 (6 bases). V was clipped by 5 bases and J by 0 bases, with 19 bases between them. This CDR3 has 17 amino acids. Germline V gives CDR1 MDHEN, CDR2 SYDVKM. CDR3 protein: CASSDGQPRLPNYGYTF. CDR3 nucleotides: TGTGCCAGCAGTGACGGACAGCCGAGACTTCCTAACTATGGCTACACCTTC.

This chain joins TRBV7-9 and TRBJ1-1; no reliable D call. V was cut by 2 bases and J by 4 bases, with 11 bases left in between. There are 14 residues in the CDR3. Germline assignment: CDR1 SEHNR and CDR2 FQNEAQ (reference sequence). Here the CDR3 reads CASSLYGGSTEAFF. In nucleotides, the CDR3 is TGTGCCAGCAGCTTATACGGTGGGAGCACTGAAGCTTTCTTT.

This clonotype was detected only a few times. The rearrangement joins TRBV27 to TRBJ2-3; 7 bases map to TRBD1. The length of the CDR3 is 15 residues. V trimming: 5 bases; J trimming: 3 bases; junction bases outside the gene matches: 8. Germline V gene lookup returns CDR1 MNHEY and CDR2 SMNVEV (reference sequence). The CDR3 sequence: CASSSRQGSTDTQYF. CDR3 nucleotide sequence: TGTGCCAGCAGTAGCCGACAGGGCAGTACAGATACGCAGTATTTT.

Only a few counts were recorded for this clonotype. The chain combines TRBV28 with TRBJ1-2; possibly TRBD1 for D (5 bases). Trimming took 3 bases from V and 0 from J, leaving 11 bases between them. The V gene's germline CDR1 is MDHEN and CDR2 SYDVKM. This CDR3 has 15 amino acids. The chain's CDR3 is CASSFYRSSNYGYTF. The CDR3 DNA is TGTGCCAGCAGTTTTTACAGGTCCTCTAACTATGGCTACACCTTC.

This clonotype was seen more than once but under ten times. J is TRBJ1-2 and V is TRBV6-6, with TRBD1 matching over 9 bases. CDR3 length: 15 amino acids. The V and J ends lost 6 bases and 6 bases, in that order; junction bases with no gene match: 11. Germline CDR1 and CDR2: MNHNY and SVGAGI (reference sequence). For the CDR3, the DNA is TGTGCCAGCAGCAGCCGGGACAGGGTGTACCATGGCTACACCTTC. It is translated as CASSSRDRVYHGYTF.

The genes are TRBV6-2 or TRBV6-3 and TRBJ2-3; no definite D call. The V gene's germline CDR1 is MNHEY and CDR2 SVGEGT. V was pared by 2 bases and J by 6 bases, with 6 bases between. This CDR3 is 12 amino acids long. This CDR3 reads CASSYGRDTQYF. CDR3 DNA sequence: TGTGCCAGCAGTTACGGCCGGGATACGCAGTATTTT.

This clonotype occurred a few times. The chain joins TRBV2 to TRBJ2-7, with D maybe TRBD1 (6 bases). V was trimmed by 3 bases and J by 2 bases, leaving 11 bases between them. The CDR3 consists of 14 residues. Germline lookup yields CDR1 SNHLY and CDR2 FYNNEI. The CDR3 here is CASSDQGQTYEQYF. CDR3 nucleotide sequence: TGTGCCAGCAGTGACCAGGGGCAAACCTACGAGCAGTACTTC.

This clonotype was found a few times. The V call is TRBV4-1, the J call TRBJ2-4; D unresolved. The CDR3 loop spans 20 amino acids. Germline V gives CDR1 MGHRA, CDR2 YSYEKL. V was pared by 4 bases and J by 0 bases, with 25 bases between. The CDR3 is CASSLTPPISQPLAKNIQYF. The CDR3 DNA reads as TGCGCCAGCAGCCTAACCCCGCCGATAAGTCAGCCTCTAGCCAAAAACATTCAGTACTTC.

The CDR3 DNA reads as TGCAGTGCCCCCTTCGGGACAGGGCCCTACAATGAGCAGTTCTTC. It specifies CSAPFGTGPYNEQFF. This chain connects TRBV20-1 to TRBJ2-1; 9 nucleotides match TRBD1. Germline V lookup: CDR1 DFQATT, CDR2 SNEGSKA (reference sequence). V trimming: 6 bases; J trimming: 2 bases; junction bases outside the gene matches: 8. The CDR3 runs to 15 residues.

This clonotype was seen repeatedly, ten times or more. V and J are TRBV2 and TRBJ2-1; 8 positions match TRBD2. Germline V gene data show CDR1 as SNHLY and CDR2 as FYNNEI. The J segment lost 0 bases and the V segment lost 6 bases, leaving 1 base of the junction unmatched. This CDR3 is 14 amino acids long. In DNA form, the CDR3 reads TGTGCCAGCAGACTAGCGGACTCCTACAATGAGCAGTTCTTC. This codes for CASRLADSYNEQFF.

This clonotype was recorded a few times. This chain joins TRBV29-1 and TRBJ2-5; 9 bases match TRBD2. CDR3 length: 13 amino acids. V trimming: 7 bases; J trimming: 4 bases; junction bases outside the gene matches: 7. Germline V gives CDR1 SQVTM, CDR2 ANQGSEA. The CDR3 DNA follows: TGCAGCGGTGGCCTAGCGGGGACAGAGACCCAGTACTTC. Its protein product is CSGGLAGTETQYF. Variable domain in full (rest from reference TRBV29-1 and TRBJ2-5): SAVISQKPSRDICQRGTSLTIQCQVDSQVTMMFWYRQQPGQSLTLIATANQGSEATYESGFVIDKFPISRPNLTFSTLTVSNMSPEDSSIYLCSGGLAGTETQYFGPGTRLLVL.

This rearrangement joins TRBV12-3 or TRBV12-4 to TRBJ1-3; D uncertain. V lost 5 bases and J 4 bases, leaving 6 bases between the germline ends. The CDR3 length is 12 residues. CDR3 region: CASSGQGNTIYF. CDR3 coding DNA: TGTGCCAGCAGTGGTCAGGGAAACACCATATATTTT.

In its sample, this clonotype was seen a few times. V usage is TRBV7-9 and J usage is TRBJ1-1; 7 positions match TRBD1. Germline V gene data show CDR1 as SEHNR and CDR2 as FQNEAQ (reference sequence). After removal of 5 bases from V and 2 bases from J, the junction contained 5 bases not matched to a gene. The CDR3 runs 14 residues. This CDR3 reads CASSAGGANTEAFF. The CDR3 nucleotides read TGTGCCAGCAGCGCAGGGGGGGCCAACACTGAAGCTTTCTTT.

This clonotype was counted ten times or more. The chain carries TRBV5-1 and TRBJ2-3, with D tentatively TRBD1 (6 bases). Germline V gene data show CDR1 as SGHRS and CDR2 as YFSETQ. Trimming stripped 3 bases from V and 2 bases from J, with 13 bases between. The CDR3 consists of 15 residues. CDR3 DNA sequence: TGCGCCAGCAGCTCCCGGACAGACTCCACAGATACGCAGTATTTT. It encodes CASSSRTDSTDTQYF.

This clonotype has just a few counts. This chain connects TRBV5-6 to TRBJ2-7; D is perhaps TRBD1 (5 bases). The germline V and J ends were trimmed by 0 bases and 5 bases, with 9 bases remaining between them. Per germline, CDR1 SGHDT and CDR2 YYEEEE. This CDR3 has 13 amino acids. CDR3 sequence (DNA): TGTGCCAGCAGCTTGGGAGGACAAAACGAGCAGTACGTC. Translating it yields CASSLGGQNEQYV.

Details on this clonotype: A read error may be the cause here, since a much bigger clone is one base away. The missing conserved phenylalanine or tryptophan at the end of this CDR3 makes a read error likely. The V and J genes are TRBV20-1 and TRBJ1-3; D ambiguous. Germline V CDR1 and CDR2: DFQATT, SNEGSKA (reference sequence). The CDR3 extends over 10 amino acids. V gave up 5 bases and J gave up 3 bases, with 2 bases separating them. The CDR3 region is CSARGNTIYI. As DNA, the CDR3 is TGCAGTGCTCGTGGAAACACCATATATATT.